This is a list of T cell receptor beta chains from one sample in a study of technical replicates of blood from several donors. Here immunoSEQ multiplex PCR was the method, and the copy in TCRdb shows in-frame clones only, minus some. Here the sample spans approximately 50,000 clones, roughly 84% being singletons. The sequencing input was PBMCs. The source is a human donor in good health. Some clones in this sample may be carry-over from other donors' samples. CDR3s include the opening cysteine and the closing phenylalanine or tryptophan. A D gene is named only where the DNA matches it firmly. The size entry is marked missing in some rows and otherwise reads once, few, many or a size class.

few | TRBJ1-4 | TRBD1 | TRBV6-5 | TGTGCCAGCAGTTTCCCGACAGGGGGCAAGCGTAAGAAACTGTTTTTT | CASSFPTGGKRKKLFF
NA | TRBJ1-5 | NA | TRBV10-3 | TGTGCCATCAGGGGGGGATTCAATCAGCCCCAGCATTTT | CAIRGGFNQPQHF
NA | TRBJ1-5 | NA | TRBV10-3 | TGTGCCATCAGCTCTGAGCTCGGTTATCAGCCCCAGCATTTT | CAISSELGYQPQHF
NA | TRBJ2-1 | NA | TRBV30 | TGTGCCTGGAGTCTTAAGACTAGCTCCTACAATGAGCAGTTCTTC | CAWSLKTSSYNEQFF
NA | TRBJ1-5 | NA | TRBV5-4 | TGTGCCAGCAGCAGTCGGGCCCCCCGGGGGCAGCCCCAGCATTTT | CASSSRAPRGQPQHF
NA | TRBJ1-1 | TRBD1 | TRBV7-2 | TGTGCCAGCAGCCCGGGACCAGGGGGCCTCACTGAAGCTTTCTTT | CASSPGPGGLTEAFF
NA | TRBJ2-5 | NA | TRBV4-1 | TGCGCCAGCAGCCTCCGCGGACTGTATATGGAGACCCAGTACTTC | CASSLRGLYMETQYF
NA | TRBJ1-5 | TRBD1 | TRBV19 | TGTGCCAGTAGACCTTCCGGACAGGGGGCATACGATAGCAATCAGCCCCAGCATTTT | CASRPSGQGAYDSNQPQHF
NA | TRBJ2-7 | NA | TRBV29-1 | TGCAGCGGGACCCTTGGGACAACCGAGCAGTACTTC | CSGTLGTTEQYF
NA | TRBJ2-1 | TRBD2 | TRBV5-1 | TGCGCCAGCAGCGCCTCCGGGGGGTACAATGAGCAGTTCTTC | CASSASGGYNEQFF
NA | TRBJ2-3 | NA | TRBV7-3 | TGTGCCAGCAGCGCAGGCGGGGCTAGCTTTCAGGATACGCAGTATTTT | CASSAGGASFQDTQYF
NA | TRBJ2-4 | NA | TRBV5-6 | TGTGCCAGCAGCTTGGGCCGACAGGGACTAGCCAAAAACATTCAGTACTTC | CASSLGRQGLAKNIQYF